This entry lists 23 T cell receptor beta chains sequenced from one sample in a study of beta chain features in type 1 diabetes. The entirety of the isolated RNA underwent reverse transcription, so expressed TCRB transcripts were sequenced. Generated by immunoSEQ multiplex PCR, the TCRdb table keeps only in-frame clones and is missing some. The data show approximately 380,000 clones, around 15% seen once. The material sequenced was naive CD4+ T cells from blood. The receptors here all came from a woman aged 18-29 years in good health.

The chain recombines TRBV6-5 with TRBJ1-2; tentative D call: TRBD1 (5 bases). This CDR3 has 14 amino acids. Germline V gene data show CDR1 as MNHEY and CDR2 as SVGAGI. Between the trimmed V and J ends, which lost 6 bases and 6 bases, there was a span of 17 bases. CDR3 sequence reads: CASRSPTGWNGYTF. The DNA of the CDR3 is TGTGCCAGCAGGTCCCCCACAGGTTGGAATGGCTACACCTTC.

The gene calls are TRBV30 and TRBJ2-1, with 8 bases aligning to TRBD1. This CDR3 region has 15 residues. Germline CDR1 reads GTSNPN; CDR2 reads SVGIG (reference sequence). After removal of 7 bases from V and 3 bases from J, the junction contained 11 bases not matched to a gene. The CDR3 protein is CALDGQGAYYNEQFF. In DNA, the CDR3 is TGTGCCTTGGACGGGCAGGGGGCCTACTACAATGAGCAGTTCTTC.

This clone was counted between two and nine times. This chain joins TRBV6-5 and TRBJ2-1; 9 positions agree with TRBD1. The CDR3 totals 13 residues. The junction had 6 bases not matched to a gene; V was cut back by 7 bases and J by 8 bases. Germline V gene lookup returns CDR1 MNHEY and CDR2 SVGAGI. In DNA, the CDR3 is TGTGCCAGCACCCAAACAGGGGGCTATGAGCAGTTCTTC. The encoded protein is CASTQTGGYEQFF.

A few counts support this clone. This rearrangement joins TRBV11-3 to TRBJ2-1; weak D call: TRBD1 (6 bases). The CDR3 extends over 14 amino acids. V gave up 5 bases and J gave up 6 bases, with 14 bases separating them. The germline CDR1 and CDR2 sequences are SGHNT and YENEEA. This CDR3 reads CASSRNTGRNEQFF. CDR3 sequence (DNA): TGTGCCAGCAGCCGGAACACAGGGCGCAATGAGCAGTTCTTC. Full variable domain (missing parts from reference TRBV11-3 and TRBJ2-1): EAGVVQSPRYKIIEKKQPVAFWCNPISGHNTLYWYLQNLGQGPELLIRYENEEAVDDSQLPKDRFSAERLKGVDSTLKIQPAELGDSAVYLCASSRNTGRNEQFFGPGTRLTVL.

This chain links TRBV5-6 with TRBJ2-1; D is perhaps TRBD1 (6 bases). The CDR3 loop spans 15 amino acids. V gave up 0 bases and J gave up 0 bases, with 7 bases separating them. CDR1 and CDR2 (germline): SGHDT, YYEEEE. CDR3 DNA sequence: TGTGCCAGCAGCTTGGGACAGGTCTCCTACAATGAGCAGTTCTTC. It specifies CASSLGQVSYNEQFF. The complete variable domain, with remaining parts taken from reference TRBV5-6 and TRBJ2-1, reads DAGVTQSPTHLIKTRGQQVTLRCSPKSGHDTVSWYQQALGQGPQFIFQYYEEEERQRGNFPDRFSGHQFPNYSSELNVNALLLGDSALYLCASSLGQVSYNEQFFGPGTRLTVL.

The chain uses TRBV6-5 and TRBJ2-5; D ambiguous. The CDR3 contains 12 residues. In germline, CDR1 is MNHEY, CDR2 SVGAGI. V was cut by 5 bases and J by 5 bases, with 9 bases left in between. In nucleotides, the CDR3 is TGTGCCAGCAGTCCCGCCCGGGAGACCCAGTACTTC. Protein: CASSPARETQYF.

In this sample, this clone turned up a few times. The rearrangement joins TRBV28 to TRBJ2-1, with 12 nucleotides matching TRBD2. V was pared by 2 bases and J by 0 bases, with 5 bases of the junction left unmatched. The CDR3 is made up of 18 amino acids. Germline CDR1 reads MDHEN; CDR2 reads SYDVKM. The CDR3, as DNA: TGTGCCAGCAGTTTAGGGCTAGCGGGAGGGAGCTCCTACAATGAGCAGTTCTTC. It specifies CASSLGLAGGSSYNEQFF.

This clone was seen only a few times. This chain links TRBV5-1 with TRBJ2-7; TRBD1 matches 10 bases. CDR3 length equals 16 residues. Germline CDR1 SGHRS, CDR2 YFSETQ. V gave up 4 bases and J gave up 3 bases; unmatched junction bases: 10. CDR3 in DNA: TGCGCCAGCAGCGGGATCCCGGGACAGGGGAACTACGAGCAGTACTTC. As protein: CASSGIPGQGNYEQYF.

This clone turned up a few times. V and J are TRBV28 and TRBJ2-1, with 10 bases that match TRBD1. V trimming: 1 base; J trimming: 14 bases; junction bases outside the gene matches: 2. Germline values: CDR1 MDHEN, CDR2 SYDVKM. The CDR3 is 12 amino acids. CDR3 DNA sequence: TGTGCCAGCAGTTTATTAGGGACAGGGGAGTTCTTC. Protein: CASSLLGTGEFF.

V usage is TRBV29-1 and J usage is TRBJ2-1, with 13 bases matching TRBD2. There are 14 residues in the CDR3. Germline trimming cut 7 bases from V and 8 bases from J; bases unmatched to any gene: 8. The V gene's germline CDR1 is SQVTM and CDR2 ANQGSEA. The CDR3 protein is CSGLGTSGMDEQFF. The CDR3, as DNA: TGCAGCGGCTTAGGGACTAGCGGGATGGATGAGCAGTTCTTC.

V is TRBV30 and J is TRBJ2-1; 9 bases map to TRBD2. The J segment lost 8 bases and the V segment lost 2 bases, leaving 1 base of the junction unmatched. Per the germline V gene, CDR1 is GTSNPN and CDR2 is SVGIG (reference sequence). The CDR3 totals 12 residues. CDR3: CAWSSSGDEQFF. CDR3 DNA: TGTGCCTGGAGTTCTAGCGGGGATGAGCAGTTCTTC.

This clone was seen only a few times. The chain carries TRBV30 and TRBJ2-5, with TRBD2 matching over 8 bases. This CDR3 is 15 amino acids long. The germline gives CDR1 GTSNPN, CDR2 SVGIG (reference sequence). Unmatched junction bases numbered 8, after V lost 0 bases and J lost 5 bases. Here the CDR3 reads CAWSVGGASGETQYF. Written as DNA, the CDR3 is TGTGCCTGGAGTGTAGGCGGGGCTAGCGGGGAGACCCAGTACTTC.

This clone was counted a few times. V gene TRBV2 combines with J gene TRBJ2-5; maybe TRBD1 (6 bases). Between the trimmed V and J ends, which lost 2 bases and 0 bases, there was a span of 7 bases. CDR3 length: 14 amino acids. Germline assignment: CDR1 SNHLY and CDR2 FYNNEI. The CDR3 sequence is CASSERTDQETQYF. In nucleotides, the CDR3 is TGTGCCAGCAGTGAAAGGACAGACCAAGAGACCCAGTACTTC. Combining the CDR3 with reference TRBV2 and TRBJ2-5 gives the whole variable domain EPEVTQTPSHQVTQMGQEVILRCVPISNHLYFYWYRQILGQKVEFLVSFYNNEISEKSEIFDDQFSVERPDGSNFTLKIRSTKLEDSAMYFCASSERTDQETQYFGPGTRLLVL.

In DNA form, the CDR3 reads TGTGCCAGCAGCTTGGACAGTATCAATCAGCCCCAGCATTTT. Translation: CASSLDSINQPQHF. The rearrangement joins TRBV7-9 to TRBJ1-5; D perhaps matches TRBD1 (6 bases). The germline V and J ends were trimmed by 3 bases and 3 bases, with 9 bases remaining between them. This CDR3 is built from 14 residues. The germline gives CDR1 SEHNR, CDR2 FQNEAQ (reference sequence).

The chain uses TRBV23-1 and TRBJ2-5, with no clear D. TRBV23-1 is filed as an ORF, its function uncertain. The V end was cut by 4 bases, the J end by 5 bases, with 11 bases between. This CDR3 has 13 amino acids. The CDR3: CASSRKERETQYF. The CDR3 DNA reads as TGCGCCAGCAGTCGGAAGGAGAGGGAGACCCAGTACTTC.

This clone appeared a few times. The chain is built from TRBV12-5 and TRBJ1-5, with 7 bases lining up with TRBD1. This CDR3 is built from 14 residues. Germline CDR1 and CDR2: LGHNT and FRNRAP. The junction had 2 bases not matched to a gene; V was cut back by 5 bases and J by 1 base. As DNA, the CDR3 is TGTGCTAGTGGTGAGGGACAGAGCAATCAGCCCCAGCATTTT. Protein: CASGEGQSNQPQHF.

The chain couples TRBV5-4 to TRBJ2-5; 7 bases map to TRBD2. The CDR3 covers 15 residues. CDR1 and CDR2 (germline): SGHNT, YYREEE (reference sequence). The V gene end was trimmed by 4 bases and the J gene end by 3 bases; junction bases not matched to a gene: 9. The CDR3 coding sequence is TGTGCCAGCAGCCCAAGGGTGGCGGGAGAAGAGACCCAGTACTTC. Its translation is CASSPRVAGEETQYF.

J is TRBJ2-3 and V is TRBV10-3; 10 bases fit TRBD1. CDR1 ENHRY and CDR2 SYGVKD come from the germline V gene. The CDR3 totals 14 residues. V shed 6 bases, J shed 4 bases, and the junction held 4 bases outside the gene matches. CDR3 sequence: CAISPGQGADTQYF. In DNA form, the CDR3 reads TGTGCCATCAGCCCAGGACAGGGGGCAGATACGCAGTATTTT.

The chain is built from TRBV19 and TRBJ1-2; D gene ambiguous. Germline V gene data show CDR1 as LNHDA and CDR2 as SQIVND (reference sequence). V was trimmed by 5 bases and J by 8 bases, leaving 9 bases between them. The CDR3 runs to 11 residues. DNA of the CDR3: TGTGCCAGTAGTCAAGCCCGGGGCTACACCTTC. This encodes CASSQARGYTF.

The V gene is TRBV7-9, the J gene TRBJ2-3, with TRBD2 matching over 12 bases. The CDR3 is 16 residues long. Germline V gene data show CDR1 as SEHNR and CDR2 as FQNEAQ (reference sequence). Unmatched junction bases numbered 5, after V lost 2 bases and J lost 5 bases. CDR3 DNA sequence: TGTGCCAGCAGCTTACCCTCACTAGCGGGAGGAGATACGCAGTATTTT. Translation: CASSLPSLAGGDTQYF.

The V call is TRBV7-9, the J call TRBJ1-4, with D perhaps matching TRBD1 (6 bases). CDR1 is SEHNR and CDR2 is FQNEAQ in the germline V gene (reference sequence). CDR3 size: 14 residues. The V and J ends lost 3 bases and 7 bases respectively, with 12 bases between them. CDR3 residues: CASSFGGWGEKLFF. The DNA for the CDR3 is TGTGCCAGCAGCTTTGGGGGCTGGGGTGAAAAACTGTTTTTT. Supplemented by reference TRBV7-9 and TRBJ1-4, the full variable domain reads DTGVSQNPRHKITKRGQNVTFRCDPISEHNRLYWYRQTLGQGPEFLTYFQNEAQLEKSRLLSDRFSAERPKGSFSTLEIQRTEQGDSAMYLCASSFGGWGEKLFFGSGTQLSVL.

The chain is built from TRBV19 and TRBJ2-7, with D perhaps matching TRBD1 (6 bases). The CDR3 is 15 amino acids. With 7 bases removed from V and 2 bases from J, the gap between germline ends came to 18 bases. Germline lookup yields CDR1 LNHDA and CDR2 SQIVND (reference sequence). For the CDR3, the DNA is TGTGCCAGTACCCCACAGGGCGGCTTCCCCTACGAGCAGTACTTC. It codes for CASTPQGGFPYEQYF.

This clone was observed a handful of times. The chain uses TRBV6-5 and TRBJ2-7, with a possible D match to TRBD2 (5 bases). This CDR3 region has 14 residues. Germline V gene data show CDR1 as MNHEY and CDR2 as SVGAGI. The germline V and J ends were trimmed by 4 bases and 2 bases, with 12 bases remaining between them. The CDR3 region has the DNA TGTGCCAGCAGTTTCCCCGGACTCCCCTACGAGCAGTACTTC. It specifies CASSFPGLPYEQYF.